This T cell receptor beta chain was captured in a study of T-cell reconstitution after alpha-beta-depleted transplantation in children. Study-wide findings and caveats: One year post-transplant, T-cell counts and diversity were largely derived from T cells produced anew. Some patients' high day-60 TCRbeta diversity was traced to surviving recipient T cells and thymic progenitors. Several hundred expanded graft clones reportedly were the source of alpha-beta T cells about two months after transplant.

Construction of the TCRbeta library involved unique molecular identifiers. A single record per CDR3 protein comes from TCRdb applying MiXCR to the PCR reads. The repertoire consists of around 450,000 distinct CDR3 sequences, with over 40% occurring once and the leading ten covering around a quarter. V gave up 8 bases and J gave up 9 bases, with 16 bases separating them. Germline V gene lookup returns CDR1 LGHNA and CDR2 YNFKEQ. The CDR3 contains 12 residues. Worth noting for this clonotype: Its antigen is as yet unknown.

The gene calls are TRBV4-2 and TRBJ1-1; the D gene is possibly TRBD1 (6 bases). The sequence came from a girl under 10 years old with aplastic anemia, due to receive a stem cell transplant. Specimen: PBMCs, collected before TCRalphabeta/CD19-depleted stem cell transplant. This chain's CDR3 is CASGPGGAKAFF. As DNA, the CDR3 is TGTGCCAGCGGCCCGGGGGGGGCGAAAGCTTTCTTT.